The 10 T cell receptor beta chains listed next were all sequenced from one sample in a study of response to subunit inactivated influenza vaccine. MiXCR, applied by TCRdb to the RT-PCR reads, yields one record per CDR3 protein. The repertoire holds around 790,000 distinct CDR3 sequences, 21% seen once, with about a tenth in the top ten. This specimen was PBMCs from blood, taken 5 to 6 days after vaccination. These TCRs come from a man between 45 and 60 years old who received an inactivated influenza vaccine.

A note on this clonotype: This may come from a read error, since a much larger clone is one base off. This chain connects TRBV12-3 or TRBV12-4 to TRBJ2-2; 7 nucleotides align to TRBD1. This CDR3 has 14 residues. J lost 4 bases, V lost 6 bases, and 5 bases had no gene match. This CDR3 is CASSISGGTGELFF. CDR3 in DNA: TGTGCCAGCAGCATATCAGGGGGCACCGGGGAGCTGTTTTTT.

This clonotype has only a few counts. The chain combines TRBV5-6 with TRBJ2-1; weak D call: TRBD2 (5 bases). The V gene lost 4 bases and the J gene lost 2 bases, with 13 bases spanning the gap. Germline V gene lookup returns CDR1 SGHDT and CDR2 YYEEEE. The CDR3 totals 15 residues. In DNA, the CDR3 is TGTGCCAGCAGCAGCGGACCGAGCACCTACAATGAGCAGTTCTTC. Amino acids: CASSSGPSTYNEQFF.

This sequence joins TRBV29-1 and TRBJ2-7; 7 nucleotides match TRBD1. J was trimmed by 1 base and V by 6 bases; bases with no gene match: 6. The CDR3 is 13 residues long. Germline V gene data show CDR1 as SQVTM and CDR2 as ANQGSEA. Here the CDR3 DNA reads TGCAGCGTCGGGACAGTAGCTTCCTACGAGCAGTACTTC. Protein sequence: CSVGTVASYEQYF.

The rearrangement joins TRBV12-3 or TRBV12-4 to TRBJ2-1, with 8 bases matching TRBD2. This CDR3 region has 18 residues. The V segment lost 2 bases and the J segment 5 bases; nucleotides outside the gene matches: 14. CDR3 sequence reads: CASSLLAGGPARDNEQFF. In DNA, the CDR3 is TGTGCCAGCAGTTTATTGGCGGGGGGTCCGGCCCGAGACAATGAGCAGTTCTTC.

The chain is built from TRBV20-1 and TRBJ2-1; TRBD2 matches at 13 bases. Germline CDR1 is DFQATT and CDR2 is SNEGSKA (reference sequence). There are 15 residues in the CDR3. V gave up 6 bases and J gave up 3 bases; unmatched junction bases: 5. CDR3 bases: TGCAGTGCATCCGGGACTAGCGGGATCTACAATGAGCAGTTCTTC. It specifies CSASGTSGIYNEQFF.

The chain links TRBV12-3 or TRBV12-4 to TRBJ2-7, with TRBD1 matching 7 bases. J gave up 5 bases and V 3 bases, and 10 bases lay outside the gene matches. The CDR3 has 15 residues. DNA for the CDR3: TGTGCCAGCAGTTTTTTGTTGGGACAGCTCCACGAGCAGTACTTC. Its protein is CASSFLLGQLHEQYF.

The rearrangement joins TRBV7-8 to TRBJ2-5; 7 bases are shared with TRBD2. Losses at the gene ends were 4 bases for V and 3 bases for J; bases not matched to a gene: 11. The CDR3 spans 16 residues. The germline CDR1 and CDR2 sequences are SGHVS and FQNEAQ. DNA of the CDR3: TGTGCCAGCAGCTCCGTCGGGGTAGGGACTAAAGAGACCCAGTACTTC. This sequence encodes CASSSVGVGTKETQYF. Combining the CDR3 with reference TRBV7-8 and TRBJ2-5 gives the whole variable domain GAGVSQSPRYKVAKRGQDVALRCDPISGHVSLFWYQQALGQGPEFLTYFQNEAQLDKSGLPSDRFFAERPEGSVSTLKIQRTQQEDSAVYLCASSSVGVGTKETQYFGPGTRLLVL.

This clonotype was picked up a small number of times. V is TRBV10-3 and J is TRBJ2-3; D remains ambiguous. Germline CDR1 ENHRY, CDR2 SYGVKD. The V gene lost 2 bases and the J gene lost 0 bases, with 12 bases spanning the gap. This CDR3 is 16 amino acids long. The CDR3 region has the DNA TGTGCCATCAGTGAGAGGGCGGAAACTAGCACAGATACGCAGTATTTT. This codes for CAISERAETSTDTQYF.

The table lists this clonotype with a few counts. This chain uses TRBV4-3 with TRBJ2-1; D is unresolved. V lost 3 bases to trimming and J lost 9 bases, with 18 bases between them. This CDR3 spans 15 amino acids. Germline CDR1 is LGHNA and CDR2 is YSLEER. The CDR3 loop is CASSQGTLMGTEQFF. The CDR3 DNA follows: TGCGCCAGCAGCCAGGGAACTTTGATGGGCACTGAGCAGTTCTTC.

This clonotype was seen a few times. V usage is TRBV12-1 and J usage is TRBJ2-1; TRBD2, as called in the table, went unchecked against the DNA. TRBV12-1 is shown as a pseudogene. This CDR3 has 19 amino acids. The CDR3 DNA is TGTGCCAGCAGCTTTGGCCGAGCGACTAGCGGGAGAATCAGGCATGAGCAGTTCTTC. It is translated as CASSFGRATSGRIRHEQFF.